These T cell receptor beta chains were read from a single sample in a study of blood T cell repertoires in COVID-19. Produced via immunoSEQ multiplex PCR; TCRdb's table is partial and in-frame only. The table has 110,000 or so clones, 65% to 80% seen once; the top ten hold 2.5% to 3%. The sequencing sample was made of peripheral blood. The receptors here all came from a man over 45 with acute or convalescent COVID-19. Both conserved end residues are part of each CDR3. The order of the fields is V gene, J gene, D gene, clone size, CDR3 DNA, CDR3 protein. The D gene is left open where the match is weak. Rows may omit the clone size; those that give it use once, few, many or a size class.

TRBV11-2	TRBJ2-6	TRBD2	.	TGTGCCAGCAGCGCCAGACTAGCGGGGGCGTCATCTGGGGCCAACGTCCTGACTTTC	CASSARLAGASSGANVLTF
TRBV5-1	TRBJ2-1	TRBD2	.	TGCGCCAGCAGCTTGGGGGACTACTCCTACAATGAGCAGTTCTTC	CASSLGDYSYNEQFF
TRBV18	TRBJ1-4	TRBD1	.	TGTGCCAGCTCACTTACAGGGGGGACTAATGAAAAACTGTTTTTT	CASSLTGGTNEKLFF
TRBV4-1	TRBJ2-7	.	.	TGCGCCAGCAGCCAAGTTCTGTTCGTCTACGAGCAGTACTTC	CASSQVLFVYEQYF
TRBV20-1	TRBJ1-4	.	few	TGCAGTGCCGTCGGAGGTGAAAAACTGTTTTTT	CSAVGGEKLFF
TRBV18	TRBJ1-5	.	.	TGTGCCAGCTCAAGGGACTCAGGAAGCAATCAGCCCCAGCATTTT	CASSRDSGSNQPQHF
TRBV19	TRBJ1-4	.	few	TGTGCCAGTAGAATAATATCGGGGGGCAATGAAAAACTGTTTTTT	CASRIISGGNEKLFF
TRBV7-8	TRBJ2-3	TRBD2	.	TGTGCCAGCAGCTTAGTTCCAGCGGGAGGCCGCACAGATACGCAGTATTTT	CASSLVPAGGRTDTQYF
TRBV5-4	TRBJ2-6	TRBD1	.	TGTGCCAGCAGCATAGACAGGGCTGGGGCCAACGTCCTGACTTTC	CASSIDRAGANVLTF
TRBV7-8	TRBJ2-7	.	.	TGTGCCAGCACCCCTACCCTAGGGGCAGCCTCCTACGAGCAGTACTTC	CASTPTLGAASYEQYF
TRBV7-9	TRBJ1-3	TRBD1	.	TGTGCCAGCAGTCGGGCTGTGGGACAGCGGGGAAACACCATATATTTT	CASSRAVGQRGNTIYF
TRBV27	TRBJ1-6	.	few	TGTGCCAGCACGCCCCAGGGGTCAGGTTCACCCCTCCACTTT	CASTPQGSGSPLHF
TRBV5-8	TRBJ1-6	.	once	TGTGCCAGCAGTCGTAGAAATTCACCCCTCCACTTT	CASSRRNSPLHF
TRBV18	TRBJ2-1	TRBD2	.	TGTGCCAGCTCACCAGCTACTAGCGGGGGCCATGAGCAGTTCTTC	CASSPATSGGHEQFF
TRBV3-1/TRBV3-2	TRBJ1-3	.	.	TGTGCCAGCAGCCAAGATGCCACATCAGGAAACACCATATATTTT	CASSQDATSGNTIYF
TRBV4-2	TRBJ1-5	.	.	TGTGCCAGCAGCCAAGAGAACTGGCAGCCCCAGCATTTT	CASSQENWQPQHF
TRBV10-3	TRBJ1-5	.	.	TGTGCCATCAGTGACAGGGATCATCAGCCCCAGCATTTT	CAISDRDHQPQHF
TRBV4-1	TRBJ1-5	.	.	TGCGCCAGCAGCCCCCTGCCGATGCAGAGCAATCAGCCCCAGCATTTT	CASSPLPMQSNQPQHF
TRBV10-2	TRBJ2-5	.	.	TGCGCCAGCAGTGGCCGCAGGGACTCAGAGACCCAGTACTTC	CASSGRRDSETQYF
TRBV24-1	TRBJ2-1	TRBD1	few	TGTGCCACCGGGGACAGCTTGAGGCAGTTCTTC	CATGDSLRQFF
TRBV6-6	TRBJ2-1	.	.	TGTGCCAGCAGTTATGGGGGGACTTACAATGAGCAGTTCTTC	CASSYGGTYNEQFF
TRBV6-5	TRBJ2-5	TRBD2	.	TGTGCCAGCAGCCCGGGAAGCGGGGGAGGGACCCAGTACTTC	CASSPGSGGGTQYF
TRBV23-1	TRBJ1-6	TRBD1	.	TGCGCCAGCAGTCGCCAGGGGGCGGTGTCACCCCTCCACTTT	CASSRQGAVSPLHF
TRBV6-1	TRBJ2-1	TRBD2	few	TGTGCCAGCAGTGGGGGGACTAGGGGTTACTACTACAATGAGCAGTTCTTC	CASSGGTRGYYYNEQFF
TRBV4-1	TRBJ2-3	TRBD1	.	TGCGCCAGCAGCCAAGACTTCGACAGGGGTTTTACCACAGATACGCAGTATTTT	CASSQDFDRGFTTDTQYF
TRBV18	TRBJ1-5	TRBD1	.	TGTGCCAGCTCGGGACAGGGGGCCAATCAGCCCCAGCATTTT	CASSGQGANQPQHF
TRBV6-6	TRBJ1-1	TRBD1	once	TGTGCCAGCAGTTACGCCCCGGACAGGGGAACTGAAGCTTTCTTT	CASSYAPDRGTEAFF
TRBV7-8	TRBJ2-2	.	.	TGTGCCAGCAGCTTAATTCTCAGGGCGGACACCGGGGAGCTGTTTTTT	CASSLILRADTGELFF
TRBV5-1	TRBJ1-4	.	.	TGCGCCAGCAGTGTGGGCTATAATGAAAAACTGTTTTTT	CASSVGYNEKLFF
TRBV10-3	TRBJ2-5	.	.	TGTGCCATCAGTGACGGAGAGACCCAGTACTTC	CAISDGETQYF
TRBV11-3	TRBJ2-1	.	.	TGTGCCAGCAGCTCCGATGGCTTTGAGCAGTTCTTC	CASSSDGFEQFF
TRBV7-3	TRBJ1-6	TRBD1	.	TGTGCCAGCAGCTTGTCAGGGGGCCATAATTCACCCCTCCACTTT	CASSLSGGHNSPLHF
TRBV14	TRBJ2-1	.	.	TGTGCCAGCAGCCAAGTTTTAAGCGTTGACAATGAGCAGTTCTTC	CASSQVLSVDNEQFF
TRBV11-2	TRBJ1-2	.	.	TGTGCCAGCAGCTCCGTGCGGGGAGGCTATGGCTACACCTTC	CASSSVRGGYGYTF
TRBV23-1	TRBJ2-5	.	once	TGCGCCAGCAGTCAATCGGAGCCGTCCCTAGAAGAGACCCAGTACTTC	CASSQSEPSLEETQYF
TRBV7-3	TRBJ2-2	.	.	TGTGCCAGCAGCTCTCACGCGGCCGGGGAGCTGTTTTTT	CASSSHAAGELFF
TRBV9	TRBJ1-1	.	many	TGTGCCAGCAGCCGTGACCCAGGGGCGAGCACTGAAGCTTTCTTT	CASSRDPGASTEAFF
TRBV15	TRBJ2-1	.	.	TGTGCCACCAGGAGAGGTCTTCCGGAACTAGAAATTTACAATGAGCAGTTCTTC	CATRRGLPELEIYNEQFF
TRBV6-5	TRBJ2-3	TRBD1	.	TGTGCCAGCACCCCCGGACAGGGGTTAGCAGATACGCAGTATTTT	CASTPGQGLADTQYF
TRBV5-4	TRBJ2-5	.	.	TGTGCCAGCAGAACGGTCCGGGGAGAGACCCAGTACTTC	CASRTVRGETQYF
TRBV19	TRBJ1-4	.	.	TGTGCCAGTAGTTATCGGGAAACTAATGAAAAACTGTTTTTT	CASSYRETNEKLFF
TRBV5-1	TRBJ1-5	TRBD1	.	TGCGCCAGCAGCTTGGGTGACAGGGAGGGCAATCAGCCCCAGCATTTT	CASSLGDREGNQPQHF
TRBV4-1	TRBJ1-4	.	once	TGCGCCAGCAGCCAAGCCTTACAGAAGAATGAAAAACTGTTTTTT	CASSQALQKNEKLFF
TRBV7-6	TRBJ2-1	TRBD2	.	TGTGCCAGCAGCTCCTTCTCCCCGTTGGCTAGCGGGAGTCCACACAATGAGCAGTTCTTC	CASSSFSPLASGSPHNEQFF
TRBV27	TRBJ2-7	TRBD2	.	TGTGCCAGCAGATCTAGCGGGGGGTTCTGGGAGCAGTACTTC	CASRSSGGFWEQYF
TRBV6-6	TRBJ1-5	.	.	TGTGCCAGCAGTTCGCGAACCGGACAGACTAATCAGCCCCAGCATTTT	CASSSRTGQTNQPQHF
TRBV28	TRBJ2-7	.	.	TGTGCCAGCAGGAAGGCGGGGACTTACGAGCAGTACTTC	CASRKAGTYEQYF
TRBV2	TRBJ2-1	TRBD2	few	TGTGCCAGCAGGGAATCTAGCGGGAGCAACAATGAGCAGTTCTTC	CASRESSGSNNEQFF
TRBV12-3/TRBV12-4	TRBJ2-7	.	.	TGTGCCAGCAGTTCGTACTACGAGCAGTACTTC	CASSSYYEQYF
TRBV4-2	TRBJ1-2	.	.	TGTGCCAGCAGCCGAGACACAGGGTCTGGCTACACCTTC	CASSRDTGSGYTF
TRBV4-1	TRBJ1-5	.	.	TGCGCCAGCAGCCAAGAACCGACAGGCCCGGGCCAAGATCAGCCCCAGCATTTT	CASSQEPTGPGQDQPQHF
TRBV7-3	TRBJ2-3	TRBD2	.	TGTGCCAGCAGCTTCGGGGGGGATACGCAGTATTTT	CASSFGGDTQYF
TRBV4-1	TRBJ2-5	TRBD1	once	TGCGCCAGCAGCCTAGATGGACAGGGAGGAGAGACCCAGTACTTC	CASSLDGQGGETQYF
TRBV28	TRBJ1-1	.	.	TGTGCCAGCAGTCGACCGGACTTGAACACTGAAGCTTTCTTT	CASSRPDLNTEAFF
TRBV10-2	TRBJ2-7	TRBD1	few	TGCGCCAGCAGTGTAGGACAGGGGGTTTTCTACGAGCAGTACTTC	CASSVGQGVFYEQYF
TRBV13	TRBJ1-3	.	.	TGTGCCAGCCAGTCAGGTTCCTCTGGAAACACCATATATTTT	CASQSGSSGNTIYF